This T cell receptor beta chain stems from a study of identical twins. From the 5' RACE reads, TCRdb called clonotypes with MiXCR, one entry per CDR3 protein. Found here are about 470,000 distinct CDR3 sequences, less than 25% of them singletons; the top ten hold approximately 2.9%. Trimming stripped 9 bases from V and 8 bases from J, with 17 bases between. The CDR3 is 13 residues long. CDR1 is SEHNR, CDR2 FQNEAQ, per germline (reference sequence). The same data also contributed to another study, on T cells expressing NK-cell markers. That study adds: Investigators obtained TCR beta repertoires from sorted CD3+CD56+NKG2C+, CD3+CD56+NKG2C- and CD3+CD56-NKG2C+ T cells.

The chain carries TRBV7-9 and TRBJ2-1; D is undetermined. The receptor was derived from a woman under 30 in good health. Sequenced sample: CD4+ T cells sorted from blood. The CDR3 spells CASLRMGVDEQFF. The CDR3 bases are TGTGCCAGTTTACGTATGGGCGTAGATGAGCAGTTCTTC.